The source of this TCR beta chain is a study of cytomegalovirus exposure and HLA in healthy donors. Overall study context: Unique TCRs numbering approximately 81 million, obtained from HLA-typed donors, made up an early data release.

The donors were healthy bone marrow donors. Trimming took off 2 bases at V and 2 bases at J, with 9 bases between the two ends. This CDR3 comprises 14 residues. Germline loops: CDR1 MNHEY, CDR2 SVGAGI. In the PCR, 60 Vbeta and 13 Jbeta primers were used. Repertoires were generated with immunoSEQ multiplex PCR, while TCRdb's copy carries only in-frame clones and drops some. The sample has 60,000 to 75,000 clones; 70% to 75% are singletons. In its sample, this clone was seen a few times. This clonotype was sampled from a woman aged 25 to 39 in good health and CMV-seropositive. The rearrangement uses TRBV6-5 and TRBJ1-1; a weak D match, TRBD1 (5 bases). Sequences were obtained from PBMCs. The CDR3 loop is CASSYRQSNTEAFF. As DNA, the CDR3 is TGTGCCAGCAGTTACCGACAGTCCAACACTGAAGCTTTCTTT.